A selection of T cell receptor beta chains follows, all from one sample in a study of shared clonotypes between healthy human individuals. Profiling relied on immunoSEQ multiplex PCR, and the TCRdb table lists in-frame clones only, not all of them. The data contain some 380,000 clones, about 96% of them seen just once; the ten biggest clones take up less than 0.35%. The material sequenced was memory CD8+ T cells sorted from blood. These receptors were taken from a man aged 25-40 years in good health. Each CDR3 is given with its conserved first and last residue. Each record gives: J gene, clone size, D gene, V gene, CDR3 DNA, CDR3 protein. The D gene is left open where the match is weak. Not every row has a clone size; where given, it reads once, few, many or a size class.

J gene: TRBJ1-4; clone size: NA; D gene: TRBD1; V gene: TRBV19; CDR3 DNA: TGTGCCAGTAGTGGGACAGCAACTAATGAAAAACTGTTTTTT; CDR3 protein: CASSGTATNEKLFF
J gene: TRBJ1-1; clone size: NA; D gene: NA; V gene: TRBV11-3; CDR3 DNA: TGTGCCAGCAGCTTACAGGGTGGCACTGAAGCTTTCTTT; CDR3 protein: CASSLQGGTEAFF
J gene: TRBJ1-2; clone size: NA; D gene: NA; V gene: TRBV28; CDR3 DNA: TGTGCCAGCAGTTTTGACAGCTATGGCTACACCTTC; CDR3 protein: CASSFDSYGYTF
J gene: TRBJ2-4; clone size: NA; D gene: TRBD2; V gene: TRBV4-1; CDR3 DNA: TGCGCCAGCAGCGAACTAGCGGGAGTGGCCAAAAACATTCAGTACTTC; CDR3 protein: CASSELAGVAKNIQYF
J gene: TRBJ2-5; clone size: NA; D gene: NA; V gene: TRBV5-1; CDR3 DNA: TGCGCCAGCAGCTTGGGACTATTAGAGACCCAGTACTTC; CDR3 protein: CASSLGLLETQYF
J gene: TRBJ2-7; clone size: NA; D gene: NA; V gene: TRBV11-2; CDR3 DNA: TGTGCCAGCAGACCTCTAGCACCCTACGAGCAGTACTTC; CDR3 protein: CASRPLAPYEQYF
J gene: TRBJ2-1; clone size: NA; D gene: TRBD2; V gene: TRBV2; CDR3 DNA: TGTGCCAGCAAGGTGGGAGGGAGCTATGAGCAGTTCTTC; CDR3 protein: CASKVGGSYEQFF
J gene: TRBJ1-2; clone size: once; D gene: TRBD1; V gene: TRBV5-1; CDR3 DNA: TGCGCCAGCAGCTTGGGACAGGGTATCGGTGGCTACACCTTC; CDR3 protein: CASSLGQGIGGYTF
J gene: TRBJ2-1; clone size: NA; D gene: TRBD2; V gene: TRBV18; CDR3 DNA: TGTGCCAGCTCACCCCCCTCTAGCGGGTCGTACAATGAGCAGTTCTTC; CDR3 protein: CASSPPSSGSYNEQFF
J gene: TRBJ2-1; clone size: NA; D gene: TRBD2; V gene: TRBV10-3; CDR3 DNA: TGTGCCATCAGTGGGGGGACTAGCGGGAGGAATGAGCAGTTCTTC; CDR3 protein: CAISGGTSGRNEQFF
J gene: TRBJ2-7; clone size: NA; D gene: TRBD1; V gene: TRBV27; CDR3 DNA: TGTGCCAGCAGTCCGTACCCCAGGGGACAGTTAGTCTACGAGCAGTACTTC; CDR3 protein: CASSPYPRGQLVYEQYF
J gene: TRBJ1-2; clone size: NA; D gene: NA; V gene: TRBV28; CDR3 DNA: TGTGCCAGCAGTATTAGCTTAAACTATGGCTACACCTTC; CDR3 protein: CASSISLNYGYTF
J gene: TRBJ2-1; clone size: NA; D gene: NA; V gene: TRBV7-3; CDR3 DNA: TGTGCCAGCAGCTTAACGACCTTCAATGAGCAGTTCTTC; CDR3 protein: CASSLTTFNEQFF
J gene: TRBJ2-1; clone size: NA; D gene: NA; V gene: TRBV7-2; CDR3 DNA: TGTGCCAGCAGCTTAGCGGGGGGCTACAATGAGCAGTTCTTC; CDR3 protein: CASSLAGGYNEQFF
J gene: TRBJ2-7; clone size: NA; D gene: TRBD1; V gene: TRBV7-8; CDR3 DNA: TGTGCCAGCAGCTTAGTATGGACAGGGCCCGACGAGCAGTACTTC; CDR3 protein: CASSLVWTGPDEQYF
J gene: TRBJ2-1; clone size: NA; D gene: NA; V gene: TRBV7-9; CDR3 DNA: TGTGCCAGCAGCTTTATGCGCGGGGACTATGAGCAGTTCTTC; CDR3 protein: CASSFMRGDYEQFF
J gene: TRBJ2-1; clone size: NA; D gene: TRBD2; V gene: TRBV27; CDR3 DNA: TGTGCCAGCAGTGACCTGGGACTAGCTCGGTTCTTC; CDR3 protein: CASSDLGLARFF
J gene: TRBJ1-2; clone size: NA; D gene: NA; V gene: TRBV23-1; CDR3 DNA: TGCGCCAGCAGTCAGAAGGAACCTAACTATGGCTACACCTTC; CDR3 protein: CASSQKEPNYGYTF
J gene: TRBJ2-7; clone size: NA; D gene: TRBD1; V gene: TRBV18; CDR3 DNA: TGTGCCAGCTCACCGACAGGGCTATACGAGCAGTACTTC; CDR3 protein: CASSPTGLYEQYF
J gene: TRBJ2-7; clone size: NA; D gene: TRBD2; V gene: TRBV18; CDR3 DNA: TGTGCCAGCTCACCGCGGGAGACCACCTACGAGCAGTACTTC; CDR3 protein: CASSPRETTYEQYF
J gene: TRBJ1-5; clone size: once; D gene: NA; V gene: TRBV6-1; CDR3 DNA: TGTGCCAGCAGTGAAGTCCCTCACAATCAGCCCCAGCATTTT; CDR3 protein: CASSEVPHNQPQHF
J gene: TRBJ2-1; clone size: NA; D gene: NA; V gene: TRBV25-1; CDR3 DNA: TGTGCCACCAGGGGAGTCAATGAGCAGTTCTTC; CDR3 protein: CATRGVNEQFF
J gene: TRBJ2-1; clone size: NA; D gene: NA; V gene: TRBV7-6; CDR3 DNA: TGTGCCAGCAGCCCGCTGTCTAGCCCTTACAATGAGCAGTTCTTC; CDR3 protein: CASSPLSSPYNEQFF
J gene: TRBJ2-2; clone size: NA; D gene: NA; V gene: TRBV14; CDR3 DNA: TGTGCCAGCAGCCAAGGACAAACCGGGGAGCTGTTTTTT; CDR3 protein: CASSQGQTGELFF
J gene: TRBJ2-1; clone size: NA; D gene: NA; V gene: TRBV28; CDR3 DNA: TGTGCCAGCAGCCCCTGGCTAGCGTATTACAATGAGCAGTTCTTC; CDR3 protein: CASSPWLAYYNEQFF
J gene: TRBJ1-1; clone size: NA; D gene: TRBD1; V gene: TRBV5-6; CDR3 DNA: TGTGCCAGCAGCCCCAGGACAGGGGCGAGGACTGAAGCTTTCTTT; CDR3 protein: CASSPRTGARTEAFF
J gene: TRBJ2-3; clone size: NA; D gene: TRBD2; V gene: TRBV7-9; CDR3 DNA: TGTGCCAGCAGCTTAGGAACTAGCGGGGGAGGCACAGATACGCAGTATTTT; CDR3 protein: CASSLGTSGGGTDTQYF
J gene: TRBJ2-7; clone size: NA; D gene: NA; V gene: TRBV7-9; CDR3 DNA: TGTGCCAGCAGCTTGGTTGACAGTCCCTACGAGCAGTACTTC; CDR3 protein: CASSLVDSPYEQYF
J gene: TRBJ1-5; clone size: NA; D gene: NA; V gene: TRBV28; CDR3 DNA: TGTGCCAGCAGTTTAATCAGAGTAGGTAGCAATCAGCCCCAGCATTTT; CDR3 protein: CASSLIRVGSNQPQHF
J gene: TRBJ2-1; clone size: once; D gene: NA; V gene: TRBV29-1; CDR3 DNA: TGCAGCTTTGTTCTGGGGGCAGATGAGCAGTTCTTC; CDR3 protein: CSFVLGADEQFF
J gene: TRBJ1-1; clone size: NA; D gene: TRBD1; V gene: TRBV5-1; CDR3 DNA: TGCGCCAGCAGGGACAGGGGAGAAACTGAAGCTTTCTTT; CDR3 protein: CASRDRGETEAFF
J gene: TRBJ2-7; clone size: NA; D gene: TRBD2; V gene: TRBV5-3; CDR3 DNA: TGTGCCAGAAGCTCCGGGACTAGCGGGAGTAGCTCCTACGAGCAGTACTTC; CDR3 protein: CARSSGTSGSSSYEQYF
J gene: TRBJ2-3; clone size: NA; D gene: NA; V gene: TRBV5-1; CDR3 DNA: TGCGCCAGCAGCTTTTCAGCCGCTAGCTTTTCAGATACGCAGTATTTT; CDR3 protein: CASSFSAASFSDTQYF
J gene: TRBJ1-3; clone size: once; D gene: TRBD1; V gene: TRBV28; CDR3 DNA: TGTGCCAGCAGAGATACAGGGGGAGCTGGAAACACCATATATTTT; CDR3 protein: CASRDTGGAGNTIYF
J gene: TRBJ2-4; clone size: NA; D gene: NA; V gene: TRBV4-1; CDR3 DNA: TGCGCCAGCAGCCAAATTATGTCCTTAACCAAAAACATTCAGTACTTC; CDR3 protein: CASSQIMSLTKNIQYF